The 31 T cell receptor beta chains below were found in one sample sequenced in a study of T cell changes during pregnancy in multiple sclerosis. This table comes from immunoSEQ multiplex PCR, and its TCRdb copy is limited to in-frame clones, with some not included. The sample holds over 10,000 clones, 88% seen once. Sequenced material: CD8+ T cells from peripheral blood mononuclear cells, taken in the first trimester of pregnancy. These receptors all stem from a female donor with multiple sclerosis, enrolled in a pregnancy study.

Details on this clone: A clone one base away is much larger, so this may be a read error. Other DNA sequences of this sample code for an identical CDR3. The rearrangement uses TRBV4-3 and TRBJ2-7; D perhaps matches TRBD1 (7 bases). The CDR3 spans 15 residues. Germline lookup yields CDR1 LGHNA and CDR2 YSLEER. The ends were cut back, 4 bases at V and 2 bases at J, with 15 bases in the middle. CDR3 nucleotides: TGCGCCAGCAGCCTCCACAGGGGACTCGCCTACGAGCAGTACTTC. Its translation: CASSLHRGLAYEQYF.

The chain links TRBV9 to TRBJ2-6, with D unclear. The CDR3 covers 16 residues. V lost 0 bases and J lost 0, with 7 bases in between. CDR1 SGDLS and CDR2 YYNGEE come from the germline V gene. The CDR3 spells CASSVGRFSGANVLTF. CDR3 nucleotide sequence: TGTGCCAGCAGCGTAGGCCGGTTCTCTGGGGCCAACGTCCTGACTTTC. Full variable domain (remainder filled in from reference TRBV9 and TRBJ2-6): DSGVTQTPKHLITATGQRVTLRCSPRSGDLSVYWYQQSLDQGLQFLIQYYNGEERAKGNILERFSAQQFPDLHSELNLSSLELGDSALYFCASSVGRFSGANVLTFGAGSRLTVL.

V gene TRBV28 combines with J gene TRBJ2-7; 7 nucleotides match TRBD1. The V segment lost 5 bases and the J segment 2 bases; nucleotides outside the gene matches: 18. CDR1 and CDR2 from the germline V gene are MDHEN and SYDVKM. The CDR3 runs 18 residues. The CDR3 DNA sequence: TGTGCCAGCAGTCCACCCCGCACCTTACAGGGGAGCCCCTACGAGCAGTACTTC. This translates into CASSPPRTLQGSPYEQYF.

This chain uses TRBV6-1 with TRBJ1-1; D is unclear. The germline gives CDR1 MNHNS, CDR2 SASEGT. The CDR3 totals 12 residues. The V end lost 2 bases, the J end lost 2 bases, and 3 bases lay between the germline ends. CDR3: CASSEYNTEAFF. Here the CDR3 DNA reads TGTGCCAGCAGTGAATATAACACTGAAGCTTTCTTT.

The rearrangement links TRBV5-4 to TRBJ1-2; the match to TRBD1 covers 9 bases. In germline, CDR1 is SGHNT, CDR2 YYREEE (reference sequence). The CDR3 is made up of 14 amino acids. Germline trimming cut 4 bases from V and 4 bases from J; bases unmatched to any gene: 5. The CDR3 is CASSAGTGIYGYTF. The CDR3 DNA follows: TGTGCCAGCAGCGCCGGGACAGGGATCTATGGCTACACCTTC.

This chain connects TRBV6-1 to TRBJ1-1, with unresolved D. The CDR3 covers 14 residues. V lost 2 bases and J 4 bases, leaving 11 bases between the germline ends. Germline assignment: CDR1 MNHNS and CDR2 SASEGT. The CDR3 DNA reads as TGTGCCAGCAGTGAAAATGAGGAGGGCACTGAAGCTTTCTTT. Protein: CASSENEEGTEAFF.

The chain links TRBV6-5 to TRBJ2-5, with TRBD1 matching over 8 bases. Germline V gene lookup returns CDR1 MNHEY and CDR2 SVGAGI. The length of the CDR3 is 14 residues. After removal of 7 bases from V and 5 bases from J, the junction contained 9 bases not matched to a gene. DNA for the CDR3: TGTGCCAGCAACACCCCAGGGGGCGGGGAGACCCAGTACTTC. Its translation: CASNTPGGGETQYF.

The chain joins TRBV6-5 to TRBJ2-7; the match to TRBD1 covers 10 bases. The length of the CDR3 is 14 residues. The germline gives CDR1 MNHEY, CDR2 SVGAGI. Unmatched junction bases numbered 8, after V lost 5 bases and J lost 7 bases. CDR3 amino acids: CASSPGTGVGEQYF. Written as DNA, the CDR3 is TGTGCCAGCAGTCCCGGGACAGGGGTGGGGGAGCAGTACTTC.

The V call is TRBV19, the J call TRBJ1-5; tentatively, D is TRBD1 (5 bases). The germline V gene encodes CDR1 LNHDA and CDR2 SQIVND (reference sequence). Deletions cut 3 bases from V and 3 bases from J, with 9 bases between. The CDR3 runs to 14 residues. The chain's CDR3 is CASSIRQSNQPQHF. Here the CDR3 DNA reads TGTGCCAGTAGTATTAGACAGTCCAATCAGCCCCAGCATTTT. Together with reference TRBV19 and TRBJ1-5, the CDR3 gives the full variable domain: DGGITQSPKYLFRKEGQNVTLSCEQNLNHDAMYWYRQDPGQGLRLIYYSQIVNDFQKGDIAEGYSVSREKKESFPLTVTSAQKNPTAFYLCASSIRQSNQPQHFGDGTRLSIL.

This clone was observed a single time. As DNA, the CDR3 is TGTGCCAGCAGCCCTACGCAGGGGGCGCGGGAGCAGTACTTC. Encoded protein: CASSPTQGAREQYF. V usage is TRBV7-9 and J usage is TRBJ2-7; TRBD1 matches at 8 bases. The CDR3 runs 14 residues. The germline CDR1 and CDR2 sequences are SEHNR and FQNEAQ (reference sequence). The J segment lost 7 bases and the V segment lost 5 bases, leaving 10 bases of the junction unmatched.

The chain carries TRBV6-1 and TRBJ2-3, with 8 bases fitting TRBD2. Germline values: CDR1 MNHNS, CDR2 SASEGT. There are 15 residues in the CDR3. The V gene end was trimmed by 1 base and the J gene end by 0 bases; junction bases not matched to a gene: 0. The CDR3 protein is CASSEERGSTDTQYF. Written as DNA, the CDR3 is TGTGCCAGCAGTGAAGAGCGGGGGAGCACAGATACGCAGTATTTT.

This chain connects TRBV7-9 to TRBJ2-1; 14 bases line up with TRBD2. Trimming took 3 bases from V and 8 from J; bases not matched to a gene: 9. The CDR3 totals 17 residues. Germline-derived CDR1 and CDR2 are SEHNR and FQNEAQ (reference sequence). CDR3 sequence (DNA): TGTGCCAGCAGCTTGGGACTAGCGGGGGCCCTATGGGATGAGCAGTTCTTC. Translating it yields CASSLGLAGALWDEQFF.

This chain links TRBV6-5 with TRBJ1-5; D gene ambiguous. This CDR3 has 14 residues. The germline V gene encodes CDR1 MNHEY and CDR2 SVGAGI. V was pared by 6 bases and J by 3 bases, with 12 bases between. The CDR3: CASSPREHNQPQHF. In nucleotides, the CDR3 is TGTGCCAGCAGCCCCCGGGAGCACAATCAGCCCCAGCATTTT.

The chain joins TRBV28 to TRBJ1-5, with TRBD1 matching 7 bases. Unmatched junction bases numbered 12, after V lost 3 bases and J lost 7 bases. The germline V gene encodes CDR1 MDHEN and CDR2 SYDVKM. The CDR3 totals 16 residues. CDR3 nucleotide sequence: TGTGCCAGCAGTTTGATACAGGGGCTGGTGGGGCAGCCCCAGCATTTT. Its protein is CASSLIQGLVGQPQHF.

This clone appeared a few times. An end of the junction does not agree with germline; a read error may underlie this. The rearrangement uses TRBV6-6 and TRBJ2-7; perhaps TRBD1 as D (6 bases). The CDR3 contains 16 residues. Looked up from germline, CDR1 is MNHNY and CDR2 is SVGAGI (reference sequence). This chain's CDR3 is CASSYFEDRISSEQYF. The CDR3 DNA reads TGTGCCAGCAGTTACTTCGAAGACAGGATTTCCTCCGAGCAGTACTTC.

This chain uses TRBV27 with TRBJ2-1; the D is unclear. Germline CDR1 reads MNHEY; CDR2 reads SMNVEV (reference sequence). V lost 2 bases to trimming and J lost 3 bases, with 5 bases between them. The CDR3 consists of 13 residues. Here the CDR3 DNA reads TGTGCCAGCAGTTTAGACTTCTACAATGAGCAGTTCTTC. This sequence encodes CASSLDFYNEQFF.

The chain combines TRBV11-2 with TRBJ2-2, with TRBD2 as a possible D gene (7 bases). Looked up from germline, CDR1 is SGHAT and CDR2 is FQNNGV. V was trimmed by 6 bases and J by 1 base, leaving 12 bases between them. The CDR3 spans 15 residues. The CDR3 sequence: CASRGGLMNTGELFF. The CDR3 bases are TGTGCCAGCAGGGGGGGGCTGATGAACACCGGGGAGCTGTTTTTT.

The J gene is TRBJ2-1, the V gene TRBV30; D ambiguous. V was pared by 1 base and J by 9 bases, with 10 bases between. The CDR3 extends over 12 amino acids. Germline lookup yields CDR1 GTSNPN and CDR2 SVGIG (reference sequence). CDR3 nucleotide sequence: TGTGCCTGGAGTGGCATCGTGGCTGAGCAGTTCTTC. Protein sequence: CAWSGIVAEQFF.

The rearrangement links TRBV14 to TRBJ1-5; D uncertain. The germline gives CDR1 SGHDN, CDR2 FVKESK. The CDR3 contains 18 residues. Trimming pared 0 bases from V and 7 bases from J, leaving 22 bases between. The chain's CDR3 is CASSQEVKEEAVRQPQHF. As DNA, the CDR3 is TGTGCCAGCAGCCAAGAGGTTAAGGAGGAGGCAGTACGGCAGCCCCAGCATTTT. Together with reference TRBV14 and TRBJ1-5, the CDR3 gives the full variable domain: EAGVTQFPSHSVIEKGQTVTLRCDPISGHDNLYWYRRVMGKEIKFLLHFVKESKQDESGMPNNRFLAERTGGTYSTLKVQPAELEDSGVYFCASSQEVKEEAVRQPQHFGDGTRLSIL.

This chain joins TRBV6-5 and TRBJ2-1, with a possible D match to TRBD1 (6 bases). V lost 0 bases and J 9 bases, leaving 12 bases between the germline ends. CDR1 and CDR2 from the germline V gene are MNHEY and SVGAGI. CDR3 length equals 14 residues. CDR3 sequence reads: CASSYSTGFGEQFF. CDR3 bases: TGTGCCAGCAGTTACTCGACAGGTTTTGGTGAGCAGTTCTTC.

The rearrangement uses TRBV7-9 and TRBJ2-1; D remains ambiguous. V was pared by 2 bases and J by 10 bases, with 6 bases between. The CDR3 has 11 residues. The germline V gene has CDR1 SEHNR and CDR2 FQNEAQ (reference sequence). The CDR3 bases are TGTGCCAGCAGCTTATTGACAGAGCAGTTCTTC. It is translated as CASSLLTEQFF.

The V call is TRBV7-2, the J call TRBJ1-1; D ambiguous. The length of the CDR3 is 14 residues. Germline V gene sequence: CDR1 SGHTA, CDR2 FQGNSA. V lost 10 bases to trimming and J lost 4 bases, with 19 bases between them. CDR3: CAIYSWVEGTEAFF. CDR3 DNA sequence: TGTGCCATATACAGTTGGGTAGAGGGCACTGAAGCTTTCTTT.

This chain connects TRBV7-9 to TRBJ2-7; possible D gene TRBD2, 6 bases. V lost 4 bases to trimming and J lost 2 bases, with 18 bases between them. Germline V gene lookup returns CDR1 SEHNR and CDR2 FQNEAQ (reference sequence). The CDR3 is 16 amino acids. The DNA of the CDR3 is TGTGCCAGCAGCTCCCCCCGGGGGTTGGGGCCCTACGAGCAGTACTTC. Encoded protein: CASSSPRGLGPYEQYF.

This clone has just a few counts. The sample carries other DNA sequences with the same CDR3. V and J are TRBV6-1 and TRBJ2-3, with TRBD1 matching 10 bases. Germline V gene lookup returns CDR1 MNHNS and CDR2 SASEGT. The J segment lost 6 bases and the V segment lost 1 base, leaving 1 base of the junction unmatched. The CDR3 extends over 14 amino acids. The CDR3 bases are TGTGCCAGCAGTGAAGGACAGGGGGCGGATACGCAGTATTTT. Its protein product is CASSEGQGADTQYF.

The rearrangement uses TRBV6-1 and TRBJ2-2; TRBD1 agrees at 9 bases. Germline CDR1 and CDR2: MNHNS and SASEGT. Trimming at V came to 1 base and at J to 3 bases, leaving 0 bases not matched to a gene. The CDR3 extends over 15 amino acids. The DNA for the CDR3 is TGTGCCAGCAGTGAAGGGGACAGGGACACCGGGGAGCTGTTTTTT. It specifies CASSEGDRDTGELFF.

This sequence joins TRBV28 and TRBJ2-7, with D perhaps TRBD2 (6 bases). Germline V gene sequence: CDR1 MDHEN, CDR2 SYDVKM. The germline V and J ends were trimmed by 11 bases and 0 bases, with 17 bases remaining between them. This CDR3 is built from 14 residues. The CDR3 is CALSGVGTSYEQYF. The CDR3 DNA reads TGTGCCTTATCGGGGGTCGGCACCTCCTACGAGCAGTACTTC.

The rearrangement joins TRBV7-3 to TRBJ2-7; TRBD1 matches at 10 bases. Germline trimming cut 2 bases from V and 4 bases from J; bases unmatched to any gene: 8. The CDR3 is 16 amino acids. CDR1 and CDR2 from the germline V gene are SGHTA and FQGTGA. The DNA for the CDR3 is TGTGCCAGCAGCTTAGCCCCCGGGACAGGGGTTTACGAGCAGTACTTC. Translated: CASSLAPGTGVYEQYF.

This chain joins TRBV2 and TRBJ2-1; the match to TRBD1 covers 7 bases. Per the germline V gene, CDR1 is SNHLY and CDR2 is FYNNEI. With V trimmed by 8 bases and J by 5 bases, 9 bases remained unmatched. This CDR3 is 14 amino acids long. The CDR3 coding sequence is TGTGCCAGCGGTAGGGGGCCGGGTAACAATGAGCAGTTCTTC. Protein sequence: CASGRGPGNNEQFF.

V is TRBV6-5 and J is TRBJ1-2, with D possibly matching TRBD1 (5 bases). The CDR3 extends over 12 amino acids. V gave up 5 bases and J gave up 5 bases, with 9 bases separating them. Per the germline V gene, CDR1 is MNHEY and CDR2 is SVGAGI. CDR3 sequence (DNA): TGTGCCAGCAGTCCCGGGGGGTATGGCTACACCTTC. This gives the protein CASSPGGYGYTF.

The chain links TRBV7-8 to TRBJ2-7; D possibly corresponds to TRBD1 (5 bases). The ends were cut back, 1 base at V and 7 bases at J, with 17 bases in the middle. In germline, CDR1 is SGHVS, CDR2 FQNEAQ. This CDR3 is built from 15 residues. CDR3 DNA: TGTGCCAGCAGCTTAGAGGTGGGGCCGGTCGAGGAGCAGTACTTC. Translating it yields CASSLEVGPVEEQYF.

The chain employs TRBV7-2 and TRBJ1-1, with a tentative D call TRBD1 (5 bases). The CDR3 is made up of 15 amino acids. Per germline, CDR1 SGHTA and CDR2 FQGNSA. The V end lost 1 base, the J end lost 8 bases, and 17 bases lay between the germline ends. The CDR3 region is CASSLGPKENREAFF. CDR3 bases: TGTGCCAGCAGCTTAGGACCGAAGGAGAACAGGGAAGCTTTCTTT.